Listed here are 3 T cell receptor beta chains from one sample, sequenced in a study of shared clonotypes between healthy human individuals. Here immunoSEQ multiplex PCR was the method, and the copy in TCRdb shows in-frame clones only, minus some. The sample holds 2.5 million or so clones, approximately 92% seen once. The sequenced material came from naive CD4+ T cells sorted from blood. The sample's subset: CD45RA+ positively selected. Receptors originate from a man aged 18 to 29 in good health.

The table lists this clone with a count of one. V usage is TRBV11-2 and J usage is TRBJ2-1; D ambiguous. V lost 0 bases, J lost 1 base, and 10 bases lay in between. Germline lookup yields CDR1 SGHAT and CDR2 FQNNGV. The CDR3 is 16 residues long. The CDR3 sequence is CASSLEVKGSYNEQFF. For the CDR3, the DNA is TGTGCCAGCAGCTTAGAGGTGAAAGGGTCCTACAATGAGCAGTTCTTC.

As DNA, the CDR3 is TGTGCCTGGAGTGTAAATGGTAGACGTAATACAGATACGCAGTATTTT. This gives the protein CAWSVNGRRNTDTQYF. The V call is TRBV30, the J call TRBJ2-3; D is undetermined. The CDR3 is 16 amino acids. The germline CDR1 and CDR2 sequences are GTSNPN and SVGIG (reference sequence). V dropped 0 bases and J dropped 3 bases, with 16 bases sitting between them.

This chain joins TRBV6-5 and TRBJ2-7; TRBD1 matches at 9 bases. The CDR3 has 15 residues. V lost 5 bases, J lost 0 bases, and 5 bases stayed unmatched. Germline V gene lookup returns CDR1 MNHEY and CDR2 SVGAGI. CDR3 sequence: CASSPGTGSSYEQYF. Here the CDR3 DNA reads TGTGCCAGCAGTCCAGGGACAGGGAGCTCCTACGAGCAGTACTTC.